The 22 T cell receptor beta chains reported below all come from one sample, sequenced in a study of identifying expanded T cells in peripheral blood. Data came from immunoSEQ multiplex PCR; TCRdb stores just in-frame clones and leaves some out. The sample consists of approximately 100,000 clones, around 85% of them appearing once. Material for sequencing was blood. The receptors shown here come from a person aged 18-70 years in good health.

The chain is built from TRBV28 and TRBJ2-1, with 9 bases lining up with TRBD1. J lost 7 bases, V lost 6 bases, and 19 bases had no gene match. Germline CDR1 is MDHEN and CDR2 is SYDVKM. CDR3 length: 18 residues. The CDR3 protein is CASSPGQGRGLSFNEQFF. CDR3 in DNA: TGTGCCAGCAGCCCGGGACAGGGAAGAGGATTGTCCTTTAATGAGCAGTTCTTC.

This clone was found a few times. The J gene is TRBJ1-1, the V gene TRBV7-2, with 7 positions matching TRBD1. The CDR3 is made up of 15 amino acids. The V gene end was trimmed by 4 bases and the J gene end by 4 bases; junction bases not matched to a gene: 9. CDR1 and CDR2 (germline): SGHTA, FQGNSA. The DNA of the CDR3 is TGTGCCAGCAGCTCTTGGGACAGCGGAGCCACTGAAGCTTTCTTT. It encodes CASSSWDSGATEAFF.

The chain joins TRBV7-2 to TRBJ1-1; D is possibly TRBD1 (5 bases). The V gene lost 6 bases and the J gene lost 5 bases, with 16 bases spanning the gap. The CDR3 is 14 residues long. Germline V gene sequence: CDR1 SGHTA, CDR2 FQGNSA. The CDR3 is CASSPGGVDTEAFF. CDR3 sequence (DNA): TGTGCCAGCAGTCCTGGGGGGGTTGATACTGAAGCTTTCTTT.

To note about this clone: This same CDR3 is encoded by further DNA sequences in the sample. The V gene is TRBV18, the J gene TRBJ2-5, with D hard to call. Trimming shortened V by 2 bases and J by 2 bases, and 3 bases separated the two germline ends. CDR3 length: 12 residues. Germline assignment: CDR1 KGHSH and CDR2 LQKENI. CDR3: CASSPNQETQYF. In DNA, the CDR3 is TGTGCCAGCTCACCAAATCAAGAGACCCAGTACTTC. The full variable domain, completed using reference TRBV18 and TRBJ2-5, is NAGVMQNPRHLVRRRGQEARLRCSPMKGHSHVYWYRQLPEEGLKFMVYLQKENIIDESGMPKERFSAEFPKEGPSILRIQQVVRGDSAAYFCASSPNQETQYFGPGTRLLVL.

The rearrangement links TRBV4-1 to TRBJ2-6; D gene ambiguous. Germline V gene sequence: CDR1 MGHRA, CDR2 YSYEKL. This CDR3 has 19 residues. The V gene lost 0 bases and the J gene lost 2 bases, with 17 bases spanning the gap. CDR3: CASSQDSPLERPGANVLTF. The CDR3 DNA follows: TGCGCCAGCAGCCAAGATTCCCCCCTGGAGAGACCTGGGGCCAACGTCCTGACTTTC.

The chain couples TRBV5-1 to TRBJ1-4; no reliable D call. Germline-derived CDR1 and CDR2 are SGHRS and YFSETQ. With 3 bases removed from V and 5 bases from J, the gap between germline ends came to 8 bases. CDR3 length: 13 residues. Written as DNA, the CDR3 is TGCGCCAGCAGCTGGAGTCCCAATGAAAAACTGTTTTTT. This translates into CASSWSPNEKLFF. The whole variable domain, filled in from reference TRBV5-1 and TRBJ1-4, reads KAGVTQTPRYLIKTRGQQVTLSCSPISGHRSVSWYQQTPGQGLQFLFEYFSETQRNKGNFPGRFSGRQFSNSRSEMNVSTLELGDSALYLCASSWSPNEKLFFGSGTQLSVL.

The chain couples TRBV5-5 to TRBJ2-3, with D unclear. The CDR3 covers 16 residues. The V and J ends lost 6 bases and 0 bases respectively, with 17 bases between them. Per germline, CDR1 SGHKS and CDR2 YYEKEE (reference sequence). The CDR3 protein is CASNQHGLFSTDTQYF. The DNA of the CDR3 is TGTGCCAGCAATCAGCACGGCCTCTTTAGCACAGATACGCAGTATTTT.

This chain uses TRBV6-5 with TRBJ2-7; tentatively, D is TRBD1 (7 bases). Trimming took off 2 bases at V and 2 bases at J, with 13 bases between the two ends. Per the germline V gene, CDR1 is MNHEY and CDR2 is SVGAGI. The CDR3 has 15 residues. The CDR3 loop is CASSYRGTAPYEQYF. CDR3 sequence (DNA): TGTGCCAGCAGTTACCGGGGGACAGCTCCCTACGAGCAGTACTTC.

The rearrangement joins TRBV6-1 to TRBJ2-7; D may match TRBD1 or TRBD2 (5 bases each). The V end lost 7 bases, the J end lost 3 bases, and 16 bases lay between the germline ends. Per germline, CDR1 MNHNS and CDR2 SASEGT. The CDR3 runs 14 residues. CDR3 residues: CASTRMAGSYEQYF. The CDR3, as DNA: TGTGCCAGCACCCGAATGGCAGGGAGCTACGAGCAGTACTTC.

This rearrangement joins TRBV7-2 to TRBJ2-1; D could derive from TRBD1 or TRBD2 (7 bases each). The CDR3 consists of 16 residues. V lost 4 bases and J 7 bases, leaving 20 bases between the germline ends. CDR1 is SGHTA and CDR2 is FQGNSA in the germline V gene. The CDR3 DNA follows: TGTGCCAGCAGCTCATCCCAGGGGGGGGGCCTAAATGAGCAGTTCTTC. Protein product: CASSSSQGGGLNEQFF.

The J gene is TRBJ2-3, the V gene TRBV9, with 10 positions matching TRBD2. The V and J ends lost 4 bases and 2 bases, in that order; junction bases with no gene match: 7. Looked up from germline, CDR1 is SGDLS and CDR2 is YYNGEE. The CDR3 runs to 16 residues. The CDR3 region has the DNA TGTGCCAGCAGCCCCGGGACTAGCGATGTCACAGATACGCAGTATTTT. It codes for CASSPGTSDVTDTQYF.

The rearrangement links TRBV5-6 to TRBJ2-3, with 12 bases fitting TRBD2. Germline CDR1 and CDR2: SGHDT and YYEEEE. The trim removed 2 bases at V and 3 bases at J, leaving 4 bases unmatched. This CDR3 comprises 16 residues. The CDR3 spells CASSFATSGGTDTQYF. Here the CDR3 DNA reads TGTGCCAGCAGCTTCGCGACTAGCGGGGGTACAGATACGCAGTATTTT.

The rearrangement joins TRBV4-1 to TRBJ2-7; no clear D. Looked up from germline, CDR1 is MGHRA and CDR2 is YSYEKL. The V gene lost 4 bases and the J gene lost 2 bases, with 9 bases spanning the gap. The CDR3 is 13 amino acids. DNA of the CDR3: TGCGCCAGCAGCCGCGCACTCACCTACGAGCAGTACTTC. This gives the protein CASSRALTYEQYF.

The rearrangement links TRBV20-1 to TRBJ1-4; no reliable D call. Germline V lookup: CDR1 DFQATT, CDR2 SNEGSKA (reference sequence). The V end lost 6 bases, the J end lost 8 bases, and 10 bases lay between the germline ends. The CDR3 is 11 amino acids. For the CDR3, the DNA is TGCAGTGCATCGAGACAAGAAAAACTGTTTTTT. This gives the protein CSASRQEKLFF.

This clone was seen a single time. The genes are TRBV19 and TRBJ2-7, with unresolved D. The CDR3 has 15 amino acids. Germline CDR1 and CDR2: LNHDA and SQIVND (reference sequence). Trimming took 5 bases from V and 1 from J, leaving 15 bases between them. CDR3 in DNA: TGTGCCAGTAGTCCCTCTAGGGTCCCATCCTACGAGCAGTACTTC. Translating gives CASSPSRVPSYEQYF.

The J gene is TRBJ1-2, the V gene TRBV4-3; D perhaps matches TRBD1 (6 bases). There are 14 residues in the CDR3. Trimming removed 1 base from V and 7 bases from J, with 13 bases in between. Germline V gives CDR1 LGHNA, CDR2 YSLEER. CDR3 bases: TGCGCCAGCAGCCAAGGGATGTCAGGGGCTGGCTACACCTTC. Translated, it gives CASSQGMSGAGYTF.

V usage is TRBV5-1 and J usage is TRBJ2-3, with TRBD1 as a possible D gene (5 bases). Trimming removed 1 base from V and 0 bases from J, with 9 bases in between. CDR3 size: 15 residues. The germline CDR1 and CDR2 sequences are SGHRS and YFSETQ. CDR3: CASSLTTASTDTQYF. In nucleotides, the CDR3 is TGCGCCAGCAGCTTGACGACAGCTAGCACAGATACGCAGTATTTT. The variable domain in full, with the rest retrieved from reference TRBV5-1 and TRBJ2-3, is KAGVTQTPRYLIKTRGQQVTLSCSPISGHRSVSWYQQTPGQGLQFLFEYFSETQRNKGNFPGRFSGRQFSNSRSEMNVSTLELGDSALYLCASSLTTASTDTQYFGPGTRLTVL.

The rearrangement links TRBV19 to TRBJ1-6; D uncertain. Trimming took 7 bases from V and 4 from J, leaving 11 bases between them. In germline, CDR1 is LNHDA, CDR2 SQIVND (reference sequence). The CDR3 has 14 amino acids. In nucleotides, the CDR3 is TGTGCCAGTACCCCTGACGCTTATAATTCACCCCTCCACTTT. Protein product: CASTPDAYNSPLHF.

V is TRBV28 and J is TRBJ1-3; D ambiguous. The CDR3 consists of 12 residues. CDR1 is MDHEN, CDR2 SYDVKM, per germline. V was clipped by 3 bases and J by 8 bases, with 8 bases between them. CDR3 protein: CASSFPADTIYF. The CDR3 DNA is TGTGCCAGCAGTTTCCCGGCGGACACCATATATTTT.

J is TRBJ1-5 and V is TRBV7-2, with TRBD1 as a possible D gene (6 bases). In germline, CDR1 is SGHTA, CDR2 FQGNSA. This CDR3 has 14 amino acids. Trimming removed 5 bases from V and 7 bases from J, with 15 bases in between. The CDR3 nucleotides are TGTGCCAGCAGCGTCACAGGGCAGGGGCAGCCCCAGCATTTT. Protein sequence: CASSVTGQGQPQHF.

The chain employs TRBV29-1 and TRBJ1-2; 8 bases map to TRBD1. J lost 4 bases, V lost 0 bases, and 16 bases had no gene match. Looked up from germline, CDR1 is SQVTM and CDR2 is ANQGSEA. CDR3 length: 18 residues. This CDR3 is CSVEDTGAGGPLSYGYTF. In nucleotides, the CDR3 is TGCAGCGTTGAAGATACTGGGGCAGGGGGCCCCTTAAGCTATGGCTACACCTTC.

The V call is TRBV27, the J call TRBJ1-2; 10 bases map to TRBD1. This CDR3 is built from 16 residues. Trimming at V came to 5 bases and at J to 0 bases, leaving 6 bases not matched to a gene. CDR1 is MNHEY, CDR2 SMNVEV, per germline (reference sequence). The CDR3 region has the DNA TGTGCCAGCAGTAGAGACAGGGGGCCGGCTAACTATGGCTACACCTTC. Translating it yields CASSRDRGPANYGYTF.